This T cell receptor beta chain is from a study of blood T cells in healthy people across ages. Study findings and constraints: More naive CD4+ cells and higher diversity marked long-lived donors relative to aged donors. Correlation between TCR beta diversity and naive T cell percentage was strong.

The CDR3 covers 15 residues. With 5 bases removed from V and 5 bases from J, the gap between germline ends came to 16 bases. Germline CDR1 reads MNHEY; CDR2 reads SVGEGT. As for this clonotype: Its antigen is still unknown.

A J-beta primer mix and a sample-barcoded 5' primer were used in a second PCR of about 6 to 12 cycles. TCRdb re-called the 5' RACE reads through MiXCR, storing one row per CDR3 protein. The sample consists of roughly 1.5 million distinct CDR3 sequences, about 42% of them appearing once. Each donor supplied 8 to 10 milliliters of peripheral blood. The TCR comes from a woman under 30 in good health. The sample comprised blood. The chain employs TRBV6-2 or TRBV6-3 and TRBJ1-5, with D uncertain. Here the CDR3 DNA reads TGTGCCAGCAGTCAGACCCGGGCCACAGATCAGCCCCAGCATTTT. This translates into CASSQTRATDQPQHF.